These T cell receptor beta chains were read from a single sample in a study of OX40 agonist ivuxolimab in advanced cancers. TCRdb's copy holds only in-frame clones and misses some; the assay was immunoSEQ multiplex PCR. The table shows tens of thousands of clones, with approximately 90% occurring only once. The sequencing here drew on CD4+ or CD8+ T cells sorted from blood, taken in a trial of the OX40 agonist ivuxolimab. These receptors were obtained from an adult with an advanced solid tumor such as melanoma, head and neck, liver or kidney cancer. The CDR3 runs from the conserved cysteine through the conserved F or W.

v_gene	j_gene	CDR3aa
TRBV5-1	TRBJ2-7	CASSLSGDSPYEQYF
TRBV19	TRBJ2-7	CASSGAGNPSYEQYF
TRBV5-1	TRBJ2-5	CASSLGLGTGETQYF
TRBV7-9	TRBJ2-2	CASSLGKGPGELFF
TRBV18	TRBJ1-1	CASSPPGVTEAFF
TRBV18	TRBJ2-7	CASSPASGGIYEQYF
TRBV7-2	TRBJ1-5	CASSLRWIGEPQHF
TRBV29-1	TRBJ2-5	CSVDNQYF
TRBV19	TRBJ1-2	CASSNQGADYGYTF
TRBV7-9	TRBJ2-7	CASTQSGGPDEQYF
TRBV7-7	TRBJ2-5	CASSPVGAFERETQYF
TRBV18	TRBJ1-1	CASSPPSSKAFF
TRBV6-5	TRBJ1-5	CASSMDGNGGQPQHF
TRBV19	TRBJ2-1	CASSTTRTGTYYNEQFF
TRBV12-5	TRBJ2-7	CASGRDRGYEQYF
TRBV19	TRBJ1-1	CASSSGTGMNTEAFF
TRBV5-1	TRBJ2-5	CASSLGTGEETQYF
TRBV21-1	TRBJ2-1	CASRWSDYNEQFF
TRBV10-2	TRBJ1-4	CATLQAAGEKLFF
TRBV6-1	TRBJ1-1	CASGRQVNTEAFF
TRBV23-1	TRBJ1-2	CASRPRDNRYNYGYTF
TRBV5-4	.	CASSLAGRREYEQYF
TRBV19	TRBJ1-1	CASSILGGNTEAFF
TRBV25-1	TRBJ1-2	CASSEYGGGRAPDGYTF
TRBV30	TRBJ1-2	CAWSGGGGYTF
TRBV2	TRBJ1-1	CASSVRTANTEAFF
TRBV25-1	TRBJ1-1	CASSIRGTEAFF
TRBV7-6	TRBJ2-3	CASSLGLAGLSTDTQYF
TRBV5-1	TRBJ2-7	CASSQGTAAYEQYF
TRBV6-5	TRBJ2-1	CASSYSSSGTYNEQFF
TRBV9	TRBJ2-1	CASSASRTGLNEQFF
TRBV7-9	TRBJ2-7	CASSPRGAGESYEQYF
TRBV29-1	TRBJ2-2	CSVKGESAGELFF
TRBV27	TRBJ2-1	CASTPGRVAPYNEQFF
TRBV5-1	TRBJ2-7	CASSEKDRGLSYEQYF